This T cell receptor (beta chain) was identified during a study of T cell repertoires in cytomegalovirus infection. The overall study: From public TCR beta signatures came an indication of both CMV infection and matching HLA type.

Points from the study as a whole: The ex vivo response was dominated by HLA-C-restricted CMV-specific TCR beta clonotypes. Identification of carriers of CMV plus the relevant HLA was achieved through cumulative public TCR beta family frequency.

This clonotype showed up many times. Its cognate antigen is unknown. TCRdb recomputed calls from the reads with MiXCR, one row per CDR3 protein. The sample has roughly 300,000 distinct CDR3 sequences; about a quarter are singletons. The CDR3 sequence is 17 residues long. The V end was cut by 5 bases, the J end by 0 bases, with 19 bases between. The V and J genes are TRBV12-3 or TRBV12-4 and TRBJ2-5, with D perhaps TRBD1 (5 bases). This clonotype was sampled from a human donor in good health (CMV status not recorded). Some clones in this sample may be carry-over from other donors' samples. The material sequenced was PBMCs. The CDR3 here is CASSTNIRGSYQETQYF. CDR3 nucleotide sequence: TGTGCCAGCAGTACCAACATAAGGGGCTCGTACCAAGAGACCCAGTACTTC.